The T cell receptor (beta chain) described here comes from a study of cytomegalovirus exposure and HLA in healthy donors. The wider study: Prior work identified more than 90 million unique TCR beta sequences in approximately 180 million T cells. Study-level findings and limits: Several of the most significant clusters appeared, in a later analysis, to be linked to common viral pathogens.

CDR3 length: 14 residues. Germline V CDR1 and CDR2: MNHEY, SVGAGI. Trimming removed 2 bases from V and 6 bases from J, with 14 bases in between. Comment on this clone: Its antigen is not identified.

Both 60 Vbeta primers and 13 Jbeta primers went into the PCR. The repertoire was sequenced with immunoSEQ multiplex PCR; TCRdb's copy has only in-frame clones and lacks some. Among some 40,000 clones, approximately 57% were seen once, and the ten largest hold more than 10%. Sequences were obtained from PBMCs. The clonotype comes from a man between 60 and 75 years old in good health and CMV-seropositive. The chain combines TRBV6-5 with TRBJ2-7; the D gene is possibly TRBD2 (5 bases). The CDR3 bases are TGTGCCAGCAGTTACCTCCTCCGGGGTGGCGAGCAGTACTTC. This sequence encodes CASSYLLRGGEQYF.